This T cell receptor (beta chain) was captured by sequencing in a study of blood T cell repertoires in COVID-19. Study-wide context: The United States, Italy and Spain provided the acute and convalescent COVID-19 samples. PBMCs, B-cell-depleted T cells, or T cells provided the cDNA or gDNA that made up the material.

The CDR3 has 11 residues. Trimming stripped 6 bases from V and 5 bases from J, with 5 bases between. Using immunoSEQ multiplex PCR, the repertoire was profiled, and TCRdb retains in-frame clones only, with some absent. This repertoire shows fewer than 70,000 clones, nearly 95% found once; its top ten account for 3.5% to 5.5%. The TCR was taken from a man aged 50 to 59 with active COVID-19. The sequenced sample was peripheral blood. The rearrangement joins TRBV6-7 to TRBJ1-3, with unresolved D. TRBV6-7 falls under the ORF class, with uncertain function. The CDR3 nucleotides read TGTGCCAGCAGCCAGAGAAACACCATATATTTT. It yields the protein CASSQRNTIYF.